A single sample is the source of the 13 T cell receptor beta chains below, sequenced in a study of blood T cell repertoires in COVID-19. Libraries were prepared by immunoSEQ multiplex PCR; TCRdb keeps only in-frame clonotypes and omits some of them. Among about 220,000 clones listed, 80% to 90% were seen once. Sequenced material: PBMCs or T cells enriched from blood (not recorded which). These receptors were obtained from a young woman in a cohort exposed to, infected with or recovered from COVID-19 (not recorded which).

This clone appeared a few times. The V and J genes are TRBV5-8 and TRBJ1-6; D possibly corresponds to TRBD1 (5 bases). V dropped 4 bases and J dropped 14 bases, with 13 bases sitting between them. Germline V lookup: CDR1 SGHTS, CDR2 YDEGEE. This CDR3 comprises 12 residues. This chain's CDR3 is CASSPSQGALHF. For the CDR3, the DNA is TGTGCCAGCAGCCCTAGTCAAGGGGCCCTCCACTTT.

This clone has just one count. CDR3 protein: CASYTGIGYEQYF. The CDR3 DNA sequence: TGTGCCTCTTATACGGGGATTGGATACGAGCAGTACTTC. V usage is TRBV6-5 and J usage is TRBJ2-7; D might be TRBD2 (5 bases). Trimming stripped 11 bases from V and 4 bases from J, with 18 bases between. The CDR3 consists of 13 residues. Per the germline V gene, CDR1 is MNHEY and CDR2 is SVGAGI.

The chain uses TRBV6-6 and TRBJ2-1, with D perhaps TRBD1 (6 bases). Germline-derived CDR1 and CDR2 are MNHNY and SVGAGI (reference sequence). This CDR3 contains 18 residues. With 5 bases removed from V and 0 bases from J, the gap between germline ends came to 20 bases. CDR3 in DNA: TGTGCCAGCAGTCTACCTTTGGGGGCGTCCAGCTCCTACAATGAGCAGTTCTTC. It is translated as CASSLPLGASSSYNEQFF.

The J gene is TRBJ1-1, the V gene TRBV5-1, with D possibly being TRBD1 (5 bases). CDR3 length: 13 amino acids. Germline-derived CDR1 and CDR2 are SGHRS and YFSETQ. The V and J ends lost 1 base and 4 bases respectively, with 8 bases between them. The CDR3 region is CASSLWTITEAFF. For the CDR3, the DNA is TGCGCCAGCAGCTTGTGGACAATCACTGAAGCTTTCTTT.

The gene calls are TRBV4-2 and TRBJ2-1, with D perhaps matching TRBD1 (6 bases). V lost 0 bases and J lost 7, with 13 bases in between. Germline CDR1 and CDR2: LGHNA and YNFKEQ. The CDR3 contains 15 residues. CDR3 in DNA: TGTGCCAGCAGCCAAGAACAGTCAGGGGCTAATGAGCAGTTCTTC. This codes for CASSQEQSGANEQFF.

The chain is built from TRBV28 and TRBJ1-1, with D uncertain. CDR3 size: 15 residues. The V end lost 8 bases, the J end lost 0 bases, and 16 bases lay between the germline ends. Germline assignment: CDR1 MDHEN and CDR2 SYDVKM. DNA for the CDR3: TGTGCCAGCCGCGCGACGGACGGGATGAACACTGAAGCTTTCTTT. The encoded protein is CASRATDGMNTEAFF.

This chain joins TRBV24-1 and TRBJ2-2, with 14 bases aligning to TRBD2. The germline CDR1 and CDR2 sequences are KGHDR and SFDVKD. V shed 4 bases, J shed 5 bases, and the junction held 8 bases outside the gene matches. CDR3 length: 18 amino acids. The CDR3 DNA is TGTGCCACCAGTGACTATGGGACTAGCGGGAGCCTGACCGGGGAGCTGTTTTTT. Its protein product is CATSDYGTSGSLTGELFF.

The chain carries TRBV28 and TRBJ2-2; D is possibly TRBD2 (7 bases). The germline V and J ends were trimmed by 8 bases and 4 bases, with 17 bases remaining between them. Germline assignment: CDR1 MDHEN and CDR2 SYDVKM. This CDR3 has 15 amino acids. The CDR3 region has the DNA TGTGCCAGCTGGGTCGGGGAGGGGGGCACCGGGGAGCTGTTTTTT. Amino acids: CASWVGEGGTGELFF.

This chain uses TRBV19 with TRBJ1-2, with D uncertain. CDR1 LNHDA and CDR2 SQIVND come from the germline V gene (reference sequence). V was cut by 2 bases and J by 4 bases, with 8 bases left in between. The CDR3 runs to 13 residues. The CDR3 region is CASSIMDSYGYTF. For the CDR3, the DNA is TGTGCCAGTAGTATAATGGACTCCTATGGCTACACCTTC. The full variable domain, completed using reference TRBV19 and TRBJ1-2, is DGGITQSPKYLFRKEGQNVTLSCEQNLNHDAMYWYRQDPGQGLRLIYYSQIVNDFQKGDIAEGYSVSREKKESFPLTVTSAQKNPTAFYLCASSIMDSYGYTFGSGTRLTVV.

The chain links TRBV5-1 to TRBJ1-2, with 11 nucleotides matching TRBD1. V was clipped by 4 bases and J by 8 bases; unmatched bases: 10. There are 15 residues in the CDR3. Germline CDR1 reads SGHRS; CDR2 reads YFSETQ. The CDR3 loop reads CASSQGQGEIRGYTF. The CDR3, as DNA: TGCGCCAGCAGCCAGGGACAGGGGGAGATTCGGGGCTACACCTTC.

The chain couples TRBV28 to TRBJ1-2, with D tentatively TRBD1 (5 bases). The length of the CDR3 is 13 residues. V was pared by 5 bases and J by 6 bases, with 13 bases between. CDR1 and CDR2 (germline): MDHEN, SYDVKM. CDR3 DNA: TGTGCCAGCAGTGTCCGCCGGGGGGATGGCTACACCTTC. This gives the protein CASSVRRGDGYTF.

The chain is built from TRBV4-1 and TRBJ1-6; no definite D call. V was shortened by 3 bases and J by 2 bases, with 17 bases between the two germline ends. The CDR3 sequence is 18 residues long. Germline loops: CDR1 MGHRA, CDR2 YSYEKL. CDR3 in DNA: TGCGCCAGCAGCCATCCCCCGGGGAAGGAGGCCTATAATTCACCCCTCCACTTT. This translates into CASSHPPGKEAYNSPLHF.

This clone has more than one count but fewer than ten. This chain links TRBV7-3 with TRBJ2-1, with 11 bases matching TRBD2. Germline V gene lookup returns CDR1 SGHTA and CDR2 FQGTGA. V lost 3 bases and J lost 9; bases outside the gene matches: 4. CDR3 length: 14 residues. In nucleotides, the CDR3 is TGTGCCAGCAGCTTTAGCGGGAGGGCCGCTGAGCAGTTCTTC. Translating it yields CASSFSGRAAEQFF.